These 2 T cell receptor beta chains originate from one sample sequenced in a study of response to subunit inactivated influenza vaccine. Using its own MiXCR run on the RT-PCR reads, TCRdb lists one record per CDR3 protein. The sample carries around 490,000 distinct CDR3 sequences, approximately 7.1% recorded once. Sample: PBMCs from blood, taken approximately 25 months after vaccination. The origin of the receptors is a man aged 45-69 years who received an inactivated influenza vaccine.

This clonotype occurred a few times. This chain uses TRBV7-2 with TRBJ2-7; 7 nucleotides match TRBD2. The CDR3 runs to 12 residues. V lost 11 bases and J lost 4; bases outside the gene matches: 8. Germline CDR1 SGHTA, CDR2 FQGNSA. The CDR3 DNA reads TGTGCCCTGGGAGGGGTTGGGTACGAGCAGTACTTC. This gives the protein CALGGVGYEQYF. The full variable domain, in which reference TRBV7-2 and TRBJ2-7 provide the parts outside the CDR3, is GAGVSQSPSNKVTEKGKDVELRCDPISGHTALYWYRQSLGQGLEFLIYFQGNSAPDKSGLPSDRFSAERTGGSVSTLTIQRTQQEDSAVYLCALGGVGYEQYFGPGTRLTVT.

This clonotype was seen a handful of times. The rearrangement links TRBV20-1 to TRBJ1-1; tentatively, D is TRBD1 (6 bases). Trimming took off 2 bases at V and 5 bases at J, with 9 bases between the two ends. Per germline, CDR1 DFQATT and CDR2 SNEGSKA (reference sequence). The CDR3 runs 12 residues. The CDR3 loop is CSARRGGTEAFF. Written as DNA, the CDR3 is TGCAGTGCTAGAAGGGGGGGGACTGAAGCTTTCTTT.